Shown below are 5 T cell receptor beta chains from a single sample sequenced in a study of cytomegalovirus exposure and HLA in healthy donors. PCR employed 60 Vbeta and 13 Jbeta primers. Some clones are missing from TCRdb's copy, which holds only in-frame ones; the method was immunoSEQ multiplex PCR. The sample includes 200,000 to 250,000 clones. Sequences were obtained from PBMCs. These receptors all come from a woman in her thirties in good health and CMV-seropositive.

V and J are TRBV7-9 and TRBJ1-3; a possible D gene is TRBD1 (5 bases). The CDR3 is 13 amino acids. Germline CDR1 and CDR2: SEHNR and FQNEAQ (reference sequence). Trimming took off 8 bases at V and 6 bases at J, with 14 bases between the two ends. CDR3 DNA: TGTGCCAGCCGGGCAGGGAATGCAAACACCATATATTTT. This sequence encodes CASRAGNANTIYF.

The chain carries TRBV30 and TRBJ2-4; a possible D gene is TRBD2 (6 bases). The CDR3 spans 13 residues. From germline, CDR1 is GTSNPN and CDR2 SVGIG (reference sequence). V was cut by 5 bases and J by 6 bases, with 14 bases left in between. For the CDR3, the DNA is TGTGCCTGGTTAGAGCCCGGGGGAAACATTCAGTACTTC. It is translated as CAWLEPGGNIQYF.

The J gene is TRBJ1-1, the V gene TRBV4-1, with TRBD1 matching 9 bases. In germline, CDR1 is MGHRA, CDR2 YSYEKL. The CDR3 contains 16 residues. Germline trimming cut 3 bases from V and 4 bases from J; bases unmatched to any gene: 9. DNA of the CDR3: TGCGCCAGCAGCCATGCAACAGGGGGCCCGGGCACTGAAGCTTTCTTT. Its translation: CASSHATGGPGTEAFF.

The chain employs TRBV18 and TRBJ2-5; possible D gene TRBD2, 5 bases. Germline values: CDR1 KGHSH, CDR2 LQKENI. The length of the CDR3 is 15 residues. V was pared by 3 bases and J by 5 bases, with 16 bases between. CDR3 loop: CASSPNSGRDETQYF. CDR3 in DNA: TGTGCCAGCTCACCTAACAGCGGTCGGGATGAGACCCAGTACTTC.

This chain uses TRBV5-1 with TRBJ1-5; 10 bases match TRBD1. The V segment lost 2 bases and the J segment 5 bases; nucleotides outside the gene matches: 4. Germline V gene data show CDR1 as SGHRS and CDR2 as YFSETQ. The CDR3 sequence is 15 residues long. This CDR3 reads CASSFQGQGDQPQHF. CDR3 DNA: TGCGCCAGCAGCTTCCAAGGACAGGGGGATCAGCCCCAGCATTTT.